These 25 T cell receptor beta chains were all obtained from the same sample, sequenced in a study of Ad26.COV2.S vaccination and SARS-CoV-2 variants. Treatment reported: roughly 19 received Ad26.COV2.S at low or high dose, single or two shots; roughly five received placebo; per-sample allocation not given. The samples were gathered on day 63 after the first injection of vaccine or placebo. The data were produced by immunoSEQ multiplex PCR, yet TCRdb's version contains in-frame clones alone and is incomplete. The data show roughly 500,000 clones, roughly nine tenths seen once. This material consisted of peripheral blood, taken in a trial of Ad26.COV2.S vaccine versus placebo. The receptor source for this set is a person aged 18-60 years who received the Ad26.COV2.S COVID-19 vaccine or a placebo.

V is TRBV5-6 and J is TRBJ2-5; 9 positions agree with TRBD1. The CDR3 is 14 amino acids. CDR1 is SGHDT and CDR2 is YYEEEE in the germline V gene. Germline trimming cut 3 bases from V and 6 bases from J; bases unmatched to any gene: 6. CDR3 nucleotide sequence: TGTGCCAGCAGCTCCCTCACAGGGGGCAAGACCCAGTACTTC. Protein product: CASSSLTGGKTQYF. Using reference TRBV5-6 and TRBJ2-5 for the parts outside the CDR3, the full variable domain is DAGVTQSPTHLIKTRGQQVTLRCSPKSGHDTVSWYQQALGQGPQFIFQYYEEEERQRGNFPDRFSGHQFPNYSSELNVNALLLGDSALYLCASSSLTGGKTQYFGPGTRLLVL.

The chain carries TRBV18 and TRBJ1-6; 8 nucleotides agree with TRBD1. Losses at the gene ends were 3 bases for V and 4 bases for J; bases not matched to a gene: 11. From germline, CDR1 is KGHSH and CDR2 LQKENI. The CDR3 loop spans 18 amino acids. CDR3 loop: CASSPMAGQGLYNSPLHF. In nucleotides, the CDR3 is TGTGCCAGCTCACCTATGGCCGGACAGGGTCTTTATAATTCACCCCTCCACTTT.

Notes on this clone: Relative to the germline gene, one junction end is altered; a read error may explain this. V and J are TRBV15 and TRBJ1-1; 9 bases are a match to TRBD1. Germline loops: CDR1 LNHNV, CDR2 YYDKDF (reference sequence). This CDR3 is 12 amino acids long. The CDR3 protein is CATSVMGQGEIF. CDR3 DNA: TGTGCCACCAGCGTAATGGGACAGGGAGAGATCTTT.

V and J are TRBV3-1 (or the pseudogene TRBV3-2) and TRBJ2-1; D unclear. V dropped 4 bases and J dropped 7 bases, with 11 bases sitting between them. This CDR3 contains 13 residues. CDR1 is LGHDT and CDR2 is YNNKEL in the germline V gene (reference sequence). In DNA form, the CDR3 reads TGTGCCAGCAGCCCCCTGGCGAGGAATGAGCAGTTCTTC. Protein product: CASSPLARNEQFF.

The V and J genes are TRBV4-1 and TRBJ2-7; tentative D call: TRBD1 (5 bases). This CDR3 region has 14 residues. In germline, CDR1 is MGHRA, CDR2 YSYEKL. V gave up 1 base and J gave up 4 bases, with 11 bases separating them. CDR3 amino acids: CASSQGQNPYEQYF. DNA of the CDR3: TGCGCCAGCAGCCAAGGACAGAACCCTTACGAGCAGTACTTC.

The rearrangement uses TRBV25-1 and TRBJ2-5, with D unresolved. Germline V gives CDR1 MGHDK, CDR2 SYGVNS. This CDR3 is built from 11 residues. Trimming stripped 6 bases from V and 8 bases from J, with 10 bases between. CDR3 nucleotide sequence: TGTGCCAGCAGCCTATCAATCACCCAGTACTTC. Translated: CASSLSITQYF.

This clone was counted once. The CDR3 here is CASSLSGEHQPQHF. Written as DNA, the CDR3 is TGTGCCAGCAGTTTATCGGGGGAGCATCAGCCCCAGCATTTT. The genes are TRBV28 and TRBJ1-5, with a tentative D call TRBD1 (5 bases). Trimming removed 1 base from V and 5 bases from J, with 9 bases in between. The CDR3 consists of 14 residues. Germline loops: CDR1 MDHEN, CDR2 SYDVKM. Using reference TRBV28 and TRBJ1-5 for the parts outside the CDR3, the full variable domain is DVKVTQSSRYLVKRTGEKVFLECVQDMDHENMFWYRQDPGLGLRLIYFSYDVKMKEKGDIPEGYSVSREKKERFSLILESASTNQTSMYLCASSLSGEHQPQHFGDGTRLSIL.

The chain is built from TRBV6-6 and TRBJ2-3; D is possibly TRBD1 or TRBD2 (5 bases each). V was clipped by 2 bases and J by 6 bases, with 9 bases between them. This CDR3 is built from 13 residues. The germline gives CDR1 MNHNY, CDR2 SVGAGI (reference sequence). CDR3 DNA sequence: TGTGCCAGCAGTTACGCCGGGGCCGATACGCAGTATTTT. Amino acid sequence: CASSYAGADTQYF.

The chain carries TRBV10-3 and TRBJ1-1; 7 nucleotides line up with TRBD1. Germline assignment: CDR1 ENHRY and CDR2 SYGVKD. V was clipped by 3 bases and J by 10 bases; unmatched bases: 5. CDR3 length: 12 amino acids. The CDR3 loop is CAISERAGGAFF. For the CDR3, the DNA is TGTGCCATCAGTGAACGGGCAGGGGGAGCTTTCTTT.

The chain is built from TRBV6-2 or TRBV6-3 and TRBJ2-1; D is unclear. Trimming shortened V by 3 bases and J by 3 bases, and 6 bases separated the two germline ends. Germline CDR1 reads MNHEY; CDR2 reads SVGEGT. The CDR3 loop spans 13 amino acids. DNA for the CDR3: TGTGCCAGCAGTTATTTAGGCTACAATGAGCAGTTCTTC. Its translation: CASSYLGYNEQFF.

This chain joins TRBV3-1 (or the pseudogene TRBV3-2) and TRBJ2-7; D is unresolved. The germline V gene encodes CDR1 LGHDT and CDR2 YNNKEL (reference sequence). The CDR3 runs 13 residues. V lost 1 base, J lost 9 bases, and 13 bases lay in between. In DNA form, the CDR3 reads TGTGCCAGCAGCCAAGCCGCCGATGGCGGGCAGTACGTC. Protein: CASSQAADGGQYV.

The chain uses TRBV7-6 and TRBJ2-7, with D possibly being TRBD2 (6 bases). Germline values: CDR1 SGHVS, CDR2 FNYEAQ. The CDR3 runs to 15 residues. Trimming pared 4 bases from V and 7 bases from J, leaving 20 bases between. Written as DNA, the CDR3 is TGTGCCAGCAGCTCTGGCCCGGGGGTAGGGTGGGAGCAGTACGTC. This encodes CASSSGPGVGWEQYV.

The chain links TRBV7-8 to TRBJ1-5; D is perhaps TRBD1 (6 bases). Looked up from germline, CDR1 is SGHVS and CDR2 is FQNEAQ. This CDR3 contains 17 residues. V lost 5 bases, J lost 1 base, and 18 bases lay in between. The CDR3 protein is CASSRDGITGSNQPQHF. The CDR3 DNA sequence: TGTGCCAGCAGCCGGGACGGAATCACAGGGAGCAATCAGCCCCAGCATTTT.

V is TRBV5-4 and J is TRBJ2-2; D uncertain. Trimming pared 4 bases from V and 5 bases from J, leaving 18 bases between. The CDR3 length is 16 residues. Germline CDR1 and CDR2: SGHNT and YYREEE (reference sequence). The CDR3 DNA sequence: TGTGCCAGCAGCGGAGACAACCTCCGTTGGACCGGGGAGCTGTTTTTT. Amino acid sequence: CASSGDNLRWTGELFF.

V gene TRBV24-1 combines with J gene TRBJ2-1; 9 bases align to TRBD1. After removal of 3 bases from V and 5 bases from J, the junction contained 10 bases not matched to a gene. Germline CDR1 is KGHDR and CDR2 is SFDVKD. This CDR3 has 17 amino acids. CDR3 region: CATSDPGRTGANNEQFF. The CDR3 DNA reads TGTGCCACCAGTGATCCCGGGAGGACAGGGGCGAACAATGAGCAGTTCTTC.

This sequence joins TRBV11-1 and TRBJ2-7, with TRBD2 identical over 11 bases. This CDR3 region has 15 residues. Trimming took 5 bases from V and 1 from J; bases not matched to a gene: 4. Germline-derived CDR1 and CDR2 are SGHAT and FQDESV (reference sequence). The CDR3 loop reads CASSLTSGESYEQYF. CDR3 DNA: TGTGCCAGCAGCCTGACTAGCGGGGAATCCTACGAGCAGTACTTC.

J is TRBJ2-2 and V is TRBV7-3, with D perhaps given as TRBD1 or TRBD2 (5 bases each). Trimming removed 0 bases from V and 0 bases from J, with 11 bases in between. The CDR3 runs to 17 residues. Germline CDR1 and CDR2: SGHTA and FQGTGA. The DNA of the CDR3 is TGTGCCAGCAGCTTAACATTGGGACGTACGAACACCGGGGAGCTGTTTTTT. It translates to CASSLTLGRTNTGELFF.

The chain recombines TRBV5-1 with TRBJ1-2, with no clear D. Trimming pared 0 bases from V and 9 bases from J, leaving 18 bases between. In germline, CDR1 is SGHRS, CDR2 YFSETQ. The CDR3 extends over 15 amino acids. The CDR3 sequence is CASSLGGYSMGSYTF. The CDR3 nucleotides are TGCGCCAGCAGCTTGGGCGGTTACTCCATGGGGAGCTACACCTTC.

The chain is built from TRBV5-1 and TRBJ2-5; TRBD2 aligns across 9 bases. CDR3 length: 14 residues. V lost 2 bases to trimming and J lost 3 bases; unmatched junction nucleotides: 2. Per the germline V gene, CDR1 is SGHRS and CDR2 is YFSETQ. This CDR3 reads CASSFVAGEETQYF. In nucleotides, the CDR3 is TGCGCCAGCAGCTTCGTAGCGGGAGAAGAGACCCAGTACTTC.

CDR3 nucleotide sequence: TGTGCCAGCAGTTTATACCAATTACCAAGAAAGAACACTGAAGCTTTCTTT. Its translation: CASSLYQLPRKNTEAFF. The V and J genes are TRBV28 and TRBJ1-1, with D uncertain. Between the trimmed V and J ends, which lost 1 base and 1 base, there was a span of 16 bases. The CDR3 covers 17 residues. Germline CDR1 and CDR2: MDHEN and SYDVKM.

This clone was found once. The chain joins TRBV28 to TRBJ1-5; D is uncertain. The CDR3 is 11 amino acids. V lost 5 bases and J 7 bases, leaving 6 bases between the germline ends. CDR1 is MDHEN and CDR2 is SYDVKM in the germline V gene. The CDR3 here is CASSRQQPQHF. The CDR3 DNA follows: TGTGCCAGCAGTCGCCAGCAGCCCCAGCATTTT.

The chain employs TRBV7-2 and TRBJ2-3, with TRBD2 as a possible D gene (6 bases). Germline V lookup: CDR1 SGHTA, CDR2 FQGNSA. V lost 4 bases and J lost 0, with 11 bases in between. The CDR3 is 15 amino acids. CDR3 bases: TGTGCCAGCAGCTCGGGACTGCCTAGCACAGATACGCAGTATTTT. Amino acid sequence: CASSSGLPSTDTQYF.

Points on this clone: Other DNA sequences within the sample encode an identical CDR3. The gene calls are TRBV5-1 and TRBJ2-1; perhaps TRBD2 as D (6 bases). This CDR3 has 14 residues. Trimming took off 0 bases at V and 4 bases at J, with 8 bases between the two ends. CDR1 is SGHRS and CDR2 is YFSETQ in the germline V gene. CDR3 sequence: CASSLGDSYNEQFF. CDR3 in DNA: TGCGCCAGCAGCTTGGGGGACTCTTACAATGAGCAGTTCTTC.

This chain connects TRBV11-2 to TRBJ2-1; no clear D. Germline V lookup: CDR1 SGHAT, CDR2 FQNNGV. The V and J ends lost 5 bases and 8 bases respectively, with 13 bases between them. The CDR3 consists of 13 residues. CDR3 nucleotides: TGTGCCAGCAGCCCCTCGTTATGGGATGAGCAGTTCTTC. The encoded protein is CASSPSLWDEQFF. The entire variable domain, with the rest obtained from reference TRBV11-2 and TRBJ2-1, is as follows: EAGVAQSPRYKIIEKRQSVAFWCNPISGHATLYWYQQILGQGPKLLIQFQNNGVVDDSQLPKDRFSAERLKGVDSTLKIQPAKLEDSAVYLCASSPSLWDEQFFGPGTRLTVL.

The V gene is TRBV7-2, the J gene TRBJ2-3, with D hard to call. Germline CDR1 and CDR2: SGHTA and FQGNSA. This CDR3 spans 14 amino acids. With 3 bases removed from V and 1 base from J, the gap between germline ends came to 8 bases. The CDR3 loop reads CASSLFVGTDTQYF. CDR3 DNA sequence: TGTGCCAGCAGCTTGTTTGTGGGCACAGATACGCAGTATTTT.